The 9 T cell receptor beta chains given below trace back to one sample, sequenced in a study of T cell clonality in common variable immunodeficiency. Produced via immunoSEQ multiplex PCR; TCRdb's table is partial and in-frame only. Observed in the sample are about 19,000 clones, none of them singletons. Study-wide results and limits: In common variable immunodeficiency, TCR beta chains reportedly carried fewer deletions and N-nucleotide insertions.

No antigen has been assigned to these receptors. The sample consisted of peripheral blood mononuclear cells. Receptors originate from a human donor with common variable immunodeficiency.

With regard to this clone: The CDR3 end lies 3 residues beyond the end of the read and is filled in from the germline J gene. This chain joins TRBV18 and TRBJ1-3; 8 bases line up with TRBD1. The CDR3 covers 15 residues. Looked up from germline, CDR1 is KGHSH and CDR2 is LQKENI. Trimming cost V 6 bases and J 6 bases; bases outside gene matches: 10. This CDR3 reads CASSHDPGQENTIYF. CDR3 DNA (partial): TGTGCCAGCTCCCACGACCCGGGACAGGAAAACACC.

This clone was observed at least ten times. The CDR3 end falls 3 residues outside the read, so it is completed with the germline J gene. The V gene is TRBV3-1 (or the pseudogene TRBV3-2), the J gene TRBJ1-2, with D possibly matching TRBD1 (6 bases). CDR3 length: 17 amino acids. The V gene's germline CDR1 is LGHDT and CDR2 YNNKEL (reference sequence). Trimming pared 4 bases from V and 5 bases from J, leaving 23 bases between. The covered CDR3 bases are TGTGCCAGCAGCCCACGAATATTACAGGGCGGGAGGTATGGC. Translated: CASSPRILQGGRYG. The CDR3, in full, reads CASSPRILQGGRYGYTF.

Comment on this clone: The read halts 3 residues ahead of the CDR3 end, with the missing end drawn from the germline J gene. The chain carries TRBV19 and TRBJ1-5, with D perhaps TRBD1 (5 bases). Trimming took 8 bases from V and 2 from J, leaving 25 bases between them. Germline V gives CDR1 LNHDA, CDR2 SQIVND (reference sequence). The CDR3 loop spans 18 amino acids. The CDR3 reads CASADTGTILWGNQPQHF. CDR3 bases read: TGTGCCAGTGCCGACACCGGGACTATCCTTTGGGGCAATCAGCCC.

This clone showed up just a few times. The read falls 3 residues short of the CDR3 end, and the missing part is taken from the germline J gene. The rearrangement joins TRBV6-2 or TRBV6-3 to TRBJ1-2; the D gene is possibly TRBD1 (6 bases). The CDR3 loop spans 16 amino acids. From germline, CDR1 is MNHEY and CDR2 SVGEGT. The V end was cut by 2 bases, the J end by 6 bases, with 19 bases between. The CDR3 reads CASSYRTVNYQNGYTF. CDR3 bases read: TGTGCCAGCAGTTACAGGACAGTCAACTACCAAAATGGC.

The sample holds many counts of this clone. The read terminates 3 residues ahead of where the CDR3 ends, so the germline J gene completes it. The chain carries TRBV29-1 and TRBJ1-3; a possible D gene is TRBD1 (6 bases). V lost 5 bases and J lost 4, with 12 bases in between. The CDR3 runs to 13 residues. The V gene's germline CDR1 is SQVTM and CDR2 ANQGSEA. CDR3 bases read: TGCAGCGTTTTGTGGGGGCCCGGAAACACC. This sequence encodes CSVLWGPGNT. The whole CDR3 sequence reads CSVLWGPGNTIYF.

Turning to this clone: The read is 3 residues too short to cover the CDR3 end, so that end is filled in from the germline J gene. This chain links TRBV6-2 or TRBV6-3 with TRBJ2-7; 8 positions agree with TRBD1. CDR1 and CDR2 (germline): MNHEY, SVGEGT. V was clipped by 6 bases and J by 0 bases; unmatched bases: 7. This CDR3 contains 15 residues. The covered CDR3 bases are TGTGCCAGCAGACTGACAGGGGTAAGCTCCTACGAG. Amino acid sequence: CASRLTGVSSYE. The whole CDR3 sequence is CASRLTGVSSYEQYF.

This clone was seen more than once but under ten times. The covered CDR3 bases are TGTGCCAGCTCAACATTCGACAGAGACGAG. Its protein product is CASSTFDRDE. The whole CDR3 reads CASSTFDRDEQYF. This rearrangement joins TRBV18 to TRBJ2-7; a possible D gene is TRBD1 (5 bases). The read terminates 3 residues ahead of where the CDR3 ends, so the germline J gene completes it. Trimming cost V 5 bases and J 5 bases, with 13 bases left between them. The CDR3 runs 13 residues. Germline values: CDR1 KGHSH, CDR2 LQKENI.

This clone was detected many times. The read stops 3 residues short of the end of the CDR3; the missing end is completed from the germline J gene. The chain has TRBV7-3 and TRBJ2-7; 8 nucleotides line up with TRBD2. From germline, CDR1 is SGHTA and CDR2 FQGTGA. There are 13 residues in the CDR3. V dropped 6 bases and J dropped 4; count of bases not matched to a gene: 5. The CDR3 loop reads CASSSIAGYEQYF. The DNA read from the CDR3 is TGTGCCAGCAGTTCGATAGCGGGGTACGAG.

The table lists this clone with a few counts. The CDR3 reads CASSPQASTDTQYF. The part of the CDR3 DNA that was read is TGTGCCAGCAGCCCACAGGCGAGCACAGATACG. This rearrangement joins TRBV7-9 to TRBJ2-3; TRBD1 is a possible D gene (5 bases). The missing CDR3 end, 3 residues past where the read stops, is filled in from the germline J gene. V dropped 5 bases and J dropped 0 bases, with 9 bases sitting between them. The CDR3 is made up of 14 amino acids. Looked up from germline, CDR1 is SEHNR and CDR2 is FQNEAQ (reference sequence).